Below are 15 T cell receptor beta chains sequenced from a single sample in a study of T cells in Graves' hyperthyroidism and ophthalmopathy. From RNA transcripts, TCR beta CDR3 regions were amplified. In the first-round RT-PCR of the TCR CDR3, the HTBI primer set was used. TCRdb reanalysed the multiplex PCR reads using MiXCR and keeps one entry per CDR3 protein. The sample has approximately 270,000 distinct CDR3 sequences, roughly 15% seen once. The material sequenced was blood. The receptors derive from a woman between 40 and 50 years old with Graves' hyperthyroidism that later progressed to Graves' ophthalmopathy.

This clonotype was picked up many times. Here the CDR3 DNA reads TGTGCCAGCAGCCCCTATAGGGGGGCGAACACCGGGGAGCTGTTTTTT. Protein product: CASSPYRGANTGELFF. This chain joins TRBV11-1 and TRBJ2-2; D is tentatively TRBD1 or TRBD2 (6 bases each). In germline, CDR1 is SGHAT, CDR2 FQDESV (reference sequence). The CDR3 covers 16 residues. V was shortened by 5 bases and J by 0 bases, with 13 bases between the two germline ends.

This clonotype has at least ten counts. The J gene is TRBJ2-5, the V gene TRBV10-3; no clear D. V lost 2 bases to trimming and J lost 4 bases, with 8 bases between them. Per the germline V gene, CDR1 is ENHRY and CDR2 is SYGVKD. The CDR3 runs to 13 residues. DNA of the CDR3: TGTGCCATCAGTGAGGAACTGGGAGAGACCCAGTACTTC. Translation: CAISEELGETQYF.

This clonotype was detected ten times or more. The V and J genes are TRBV25-1 and TRBJ2-1, with TRBD1 as a possible D gene (8 bases). The ends were cut back, 2 bases at V and 6 bases at J, with 14 bases in the middle. Germline lookup yields CDR1 MGHDK and CDR2 SYGVNS. The CDR3 contains 15 residues. DNA of the CDR3: TGTGCCAGCAGTGAACTGACAGGGGAGGGCAATGAGCAGTTCTTC. Translated: CASSELTGEGNEQFF.

There are many counts of this clonotype. The chain carries TRBV12-3 or TRBV12-4 and TRBJ2-1; tentatively, D is TRBD1 (6 bases). The V gene lost 6 bases and the J gene lost 10 bases, with 10 bases spanning the gap. The CDR3 is made up of 11 amino acids. CDR3 sequence: CASRQGREQFF. The CDR3 coding sequence is TGTGCCAGCAGACAGGGAAGGGAGCAGTTCTTC.

The table lists this clonotype with many counts. This chain connects TRBV27 to TRBJ2-7; no reliable D call. Trimming left V 1 base short and J 1 base short, with 11 bases between. This CDR3 comprises 15 residues. Germline lookup yields CDR1 MNHEY and CDR2 SMNVEV (reference sequence). CDR3 residues: CASSLFGAVSYEQYF. Written as DNA, the CDR3 is TGTGCCAGCAGTTTATTTGGCGCGGTATCCTACGAGCAGTACTTC.

Many counts were recorded for this clonotype. The V and J genes are TRBV28 and TRBJ2-5; D might be TRBD2 (6 bases). The CDR3 is 16 residues long. Germline-derived CDR1 and CDR2 are MDHEN and SYDVKM. Trimming shortened V by 2 bases and J by 2 bases, and 15 bases separated the two germline ends. The DNA for the CDR3 is TGTGCCAGCAGTTTAATGGGCGGAGGGCAACAAGAGACCCAGTACTTC. Residues: CASSLMGGGQQETQYF.

This clonotype was picked up many times. The CDR3 spells CSASLEGGRSPTGELFF. Written as DNA, the CDR3 is TGCAGTGCTTCCCTTGAGGGCGGGAGGTCCCCCACCGGGGAGCTGTTTTTT. The chain is built from TRBV20-1 and TRBJ2-2; 8 bases map to TRBD2. This CDR3 is 17 amino acids long. CDR1 and CDR2 from the germline V gene are DFQATT and SNEGSKA (reference sequence). V was pared by 5 bases and J by 4 bases, with 15 bases of the junction left unmatched.

This clonotype was observed many times. The chain is built from TRBV13 and TRBJ2-3, with D possibly being TRBD1 (5 bases). V dropped 5 bases and J dropped 8 bases, with 11 bases sitting between them. The germline CDR1 and CDR2 sequences are PRHDT and FYEKMQ (reference sequence). This CDR3 comprises 12 residues. Here the CDR3 DNA reads TGTGCCAGCAGCCTGCAGGGCGGTACGCAGTATTTT. This sequence encodes CASSLQGGTQYF.

This clonotype has ten or more counts. This chain connects TRBV5-1 to TRBJ2-2; TRBD1 is a possible D gene (6 bases). There are 16 residues in the CDR3. The germline V gene has CDR1 SGHRS and CDR2 YFSETQ. The germline V and J ends were trimmed by 2 bases and 1 base, with 12 bases remaining between them. The CDR3 nucleotides read TGCGCCAGCAGCTTATTCCAGGGGATGAACACCGGGGAGCTGTTTTTT. Protein: CASSLFQGMNTGELFF.

A note on this clonotype: A read error may produce the germline difference seen at one junction end. The rearrangement uses TRBV10-1 and TRBJ2-1; the D is unclear. The CDR3 is 16 amino acids. Germline V gene data show CDR1 as WNHNN and CDR2 as SYGVQD (reference sequence). CDR3 region: CATSESIIRIDNEQFF. The DNA of the CDR3 is TGCGCCACCAGTGAGTCGATTATAAGGATCGACAATGAGCAGTTCTTC.

This clonotype occurred many times. V is TRBV24-1 and J is TRBJ2-7; D is possibly TRBD1 (7 bases). This CDR3 is 15 amino acids long. Per germline, CDR1 KGHDR and CDR2 SFDVKD. V lost 2 bases, J lost 6 bases, and 16 bases lay in between. CDR3 bases: TGTGCCACCAGTGATTGGAGGGGGCTTCCAGGCGAGCAGTACTTC. As protein: CATSDWRGLPGEQYF.

The table lists this clonotype with many counts. The V call is TRBV12-3 or TRBV12-4, the J call TRBJ2-7; D gene uncertain. The CDR3 contains 14 residues. V was clipped by 1 base and J by 0 bases, with 7 bases between them. Written as DNA, the CDR3 is TGTGCCAGCAGTTTAGGGCCCAACTCCTACGAGCAGTACTTC. Protein sequence: CASSLGPNSYEQYF.

This clonotype was counted ten times or more. The gene calls are TRBV28 and TRBJ1-2; TRBD1 matches 8 bases. V lost 2 bases and J lost 2; bases outside the gene matches: 13. Germline loops: CDR1 MDHEN, CDR2 SYDVKM. The CDR3 runs to 18 residues. This chain's CDR3 is CASSLSLGWRTGNYGYTF. CDR3 sequence (DNA): TGTGCCAGCAGTTTAAGTTTAGGATGGCGGACAGGGAACTATGGCTACACCTTC.

This clonotype was seen many times. The rearrangement uses TRBV24-1 and TRBJ2-7; D is ambiguous. CDR3 length: 16 amino acids. The germline V gene has CDR1 KGHDR and CDR2 SFDVKD. V was clipped by 9 bases and J by 1 base, with 21 bases between them. The CDR3 DNA reads as TGTGCCACCCCGGATGATCACGGCGTTTTATCCTACGAGCAGTACTTC. This encodes CATPDDHGVLSYEQYF.

This rearrangement joins TRBV12-3 or TRBV12-4 to TRBJ2-5, with TRBD2 identical over 11 bases. The CDR3 runs to 15 residues. With V trimmed by 5 bases and J by 4 bases, 6 bases remained unmatched. CDR3 region: CASSPWTSGLETQYF. CDR3 in DNA: TGTGCCAGCAGTCCGTGGACTAGCGGGCTAGAGACCCAGTACTTC.